Sequencing of this T cell receptor beta chain was carried out in a study of blood T cell repertoires in COVID-19. The V gene's germline CDR1 is SNHLY and CDR2 FYNNEI. The J segment lost 1 base and the V segment lost 5 bases, leaving 7 bases of the junction unmatched. CDR3 length: 16 amino acids. Sequencing was performed with immunoSEQ multiplex PCR; in TCRdb, only in-frame clones are kept and a portion is missing. The top ten hold about 8% of the sample, which has approximately 500,000 clones, roughly 91% seen once. The chain combines TRBV2 with TRBJ1-5; 8 bases match TRBD1. The sequence derives from a woman between 50 and 59 years old with COVID-19, enrolled during active disease. Sequenced material: peripheral blood. The CDR3 DNA follows: TGTGCCAGCAGTAGTTCCGGGACAGGCAGCAATCAGCCCCAGCATTTT. It codes for CASSSSGTGSNQPQHF.